This TCR beta chain was recovered during a study of blood T cell repertoires in COVID-19. In the study overall: Sample material is recorded as cDNA or gDNA derived from T cells, B-cell-depleted T cells, or PBMCs.

V lost 2 bases and J lost 6; bases outside the gene matches: 4. Germline assignment: CDR1 GTSNPN and CDR2 SVGIG (reference sequence). There are 14 residues in the CDR3. This clone was detected only a few times. Method: immunoSEQ multiplex PCR; TCRdb's copy keeps in-frame clones and lacks some. The sample carries about 250,000 clones, 88% recorded once. Sequenced sample: peripheral blood. The chain combines TRBV30 with TRBJ1-6, with TRBD1 matching 7 bases. The source is a woman between 40 and 50 years old who had recovered from COVID-19. CDR3 loop: CAWSRQGGNSPLHF. The DNA of the CDR3 is TGTGCCTGGAGTAGACAGGGAGGTAATTCACCCCTCCACTTT.